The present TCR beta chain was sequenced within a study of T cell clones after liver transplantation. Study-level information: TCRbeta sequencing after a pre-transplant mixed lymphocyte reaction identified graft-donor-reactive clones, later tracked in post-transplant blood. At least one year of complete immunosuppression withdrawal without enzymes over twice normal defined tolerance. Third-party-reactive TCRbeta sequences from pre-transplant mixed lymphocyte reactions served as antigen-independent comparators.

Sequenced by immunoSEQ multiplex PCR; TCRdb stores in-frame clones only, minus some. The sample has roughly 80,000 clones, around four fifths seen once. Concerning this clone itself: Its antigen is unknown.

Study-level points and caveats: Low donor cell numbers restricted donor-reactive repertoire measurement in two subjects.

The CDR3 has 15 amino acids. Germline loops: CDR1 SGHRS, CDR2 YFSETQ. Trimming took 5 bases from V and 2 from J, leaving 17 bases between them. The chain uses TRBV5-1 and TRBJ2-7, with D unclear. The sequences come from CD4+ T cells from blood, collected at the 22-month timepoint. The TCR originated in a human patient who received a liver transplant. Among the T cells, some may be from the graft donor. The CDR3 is CASRNGSHFAYEQYF. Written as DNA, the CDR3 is TGCGCCAGCAGGAACGGGTCTCATTTCGCCTACGAGCAGTACTTC.